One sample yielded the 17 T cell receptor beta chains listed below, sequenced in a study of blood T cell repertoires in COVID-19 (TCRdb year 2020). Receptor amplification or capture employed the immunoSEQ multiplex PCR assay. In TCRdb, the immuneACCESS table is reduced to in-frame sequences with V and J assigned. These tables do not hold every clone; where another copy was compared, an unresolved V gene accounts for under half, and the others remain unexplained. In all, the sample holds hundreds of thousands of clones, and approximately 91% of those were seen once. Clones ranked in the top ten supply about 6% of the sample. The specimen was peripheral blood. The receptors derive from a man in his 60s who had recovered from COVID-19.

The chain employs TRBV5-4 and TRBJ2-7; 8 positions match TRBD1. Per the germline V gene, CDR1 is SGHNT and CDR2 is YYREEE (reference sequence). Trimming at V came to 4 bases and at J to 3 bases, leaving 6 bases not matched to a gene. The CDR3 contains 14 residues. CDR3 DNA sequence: TGTGCCAGCAGCCCTAGACAGGGGAACTACGAGCAGTACTTC. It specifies CASSPRQGNYEQYF.

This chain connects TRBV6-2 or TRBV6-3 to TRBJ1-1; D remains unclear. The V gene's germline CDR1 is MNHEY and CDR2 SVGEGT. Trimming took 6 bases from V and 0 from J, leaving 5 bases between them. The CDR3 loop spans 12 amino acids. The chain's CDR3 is CASSPMNTEAFF. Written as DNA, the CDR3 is TGTGCCAGCAGCCCCATGAACACTGAAGCTTTCTTT.

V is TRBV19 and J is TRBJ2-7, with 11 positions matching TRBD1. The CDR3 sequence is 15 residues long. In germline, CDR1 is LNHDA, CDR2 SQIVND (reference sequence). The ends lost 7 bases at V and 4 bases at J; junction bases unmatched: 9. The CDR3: CASTPTGTGGYEQYF. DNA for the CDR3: TGTGCCAGTACTCCGACAGGGACAGGGGGGTACGAGCAGTACTTC.

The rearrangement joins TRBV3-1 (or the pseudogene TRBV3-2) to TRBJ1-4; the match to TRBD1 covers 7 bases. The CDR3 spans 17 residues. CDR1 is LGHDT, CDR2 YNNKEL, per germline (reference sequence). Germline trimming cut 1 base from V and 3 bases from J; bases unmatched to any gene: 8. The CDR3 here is CASSQAEGARSNEKLFF. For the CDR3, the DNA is TGTGCCAGCAGCCAAGCGGAGGGGGCGCGGTCTAATGAAAAACTGTTTTTT.

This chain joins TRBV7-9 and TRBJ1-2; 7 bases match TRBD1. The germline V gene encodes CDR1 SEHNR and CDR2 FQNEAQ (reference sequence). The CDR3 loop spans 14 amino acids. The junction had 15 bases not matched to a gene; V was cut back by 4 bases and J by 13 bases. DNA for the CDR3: TGTGCCAGCAGCTATCGGGACAGTCCGCCTTCCCTCACCTTC. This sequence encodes CASSYRDSPPSLTF. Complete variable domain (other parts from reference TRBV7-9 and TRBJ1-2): DTGVSQNPRHKITKRGQNVTFRCDPISEHNRLYWYRQTLGQGPEFLTYFQNEAQLEKSRLLSDRFSAERPKGSFSTLEIQRTEQGDSAMYLCASSYRDSPPSLTFGSGTRLTVV.

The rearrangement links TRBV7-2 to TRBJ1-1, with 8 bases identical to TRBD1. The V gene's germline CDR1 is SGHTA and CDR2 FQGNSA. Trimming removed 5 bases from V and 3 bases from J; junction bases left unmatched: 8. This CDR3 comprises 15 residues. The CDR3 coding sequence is TGTGCCAGCAGCCCGCGACAGGGGATGGACACTGAAGCTTTCTTT. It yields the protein CASSPRQGMDTEAFF.

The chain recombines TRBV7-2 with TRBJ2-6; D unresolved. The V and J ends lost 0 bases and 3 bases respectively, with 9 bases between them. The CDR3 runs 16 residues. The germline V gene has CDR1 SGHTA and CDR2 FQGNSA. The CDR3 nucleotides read TGTGCCAGCAGCTTAGCGCCAGGCGATGGGGCCAACGTCCTGACTTTC. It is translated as CASSLAPGDGANVLTF.

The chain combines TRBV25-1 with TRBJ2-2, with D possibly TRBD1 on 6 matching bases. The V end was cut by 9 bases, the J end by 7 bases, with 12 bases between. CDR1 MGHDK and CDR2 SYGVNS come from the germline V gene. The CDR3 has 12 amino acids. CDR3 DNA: TGTGCCAGTAACCAGGGGAACGGGGAGCTGTTTTTT. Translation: CASNQGNGELFF.

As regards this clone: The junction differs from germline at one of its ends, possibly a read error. This CDR3 reads CASSPDSAQETQYF. Here the CDR3 DNA reads TGTGCTAGCAGCCCGGACAGCGCTCAAGAGACCCAGTACTTC. The V gene is TRBV7-7, the J gene TRBJ2-5, with a tentative D call TRBD1 (6 bases). Germline CDR1 reads SSHAT; CDR2 reads FNYEAQ (reference sequence). The CDR3 consists of 14 residues.

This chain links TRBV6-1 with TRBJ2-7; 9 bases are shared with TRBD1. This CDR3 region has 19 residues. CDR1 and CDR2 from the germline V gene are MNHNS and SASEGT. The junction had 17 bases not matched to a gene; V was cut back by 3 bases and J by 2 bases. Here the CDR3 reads CASSEAGDRVGERPYEQYF. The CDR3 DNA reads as TGTGCCAGCAGTGAGGCGGGGGACAGGGTCGGCGAGAGACCCTACGAGCAGTACTTC.

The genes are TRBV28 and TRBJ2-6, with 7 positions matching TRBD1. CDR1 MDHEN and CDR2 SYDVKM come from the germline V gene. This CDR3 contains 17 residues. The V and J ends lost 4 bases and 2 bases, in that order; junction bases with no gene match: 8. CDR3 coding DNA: TGTGCCAGCAGTTCCCAGAGGGGGCGCCCTGGGGCCAACGTCCTGACTTTC. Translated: CASSSQRGRPGANVLTF.

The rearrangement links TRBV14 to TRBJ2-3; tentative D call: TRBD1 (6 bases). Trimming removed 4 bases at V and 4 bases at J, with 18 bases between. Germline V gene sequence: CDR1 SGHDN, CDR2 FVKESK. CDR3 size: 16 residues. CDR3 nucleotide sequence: TGTGCCAGCAGCCTCCTTACAGGGTTCCCCGCAGATACGCAGTATTTT. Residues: CASSLLTGFPADTQYF.

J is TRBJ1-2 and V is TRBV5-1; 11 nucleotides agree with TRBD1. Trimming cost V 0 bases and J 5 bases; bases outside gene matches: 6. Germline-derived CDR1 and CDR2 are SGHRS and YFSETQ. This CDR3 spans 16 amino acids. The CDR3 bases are TGCGCCAGCAGCTTGGCACCGGACAGGGGGCTGTATGGCTACACCTTC. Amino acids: CASSLAPDRGLYGYTF. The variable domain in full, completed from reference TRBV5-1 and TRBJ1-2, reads KAGVTQTPRYLIKTRGQQVTLSCSPISGHRSVSWYQQTPGQGLQFLFEYFSETQRNKGNFPGRFSGRQFSNSRSEMNVSTLELGDSALYLCASSLAPDRGLYGYTFGSGTRLTVV.

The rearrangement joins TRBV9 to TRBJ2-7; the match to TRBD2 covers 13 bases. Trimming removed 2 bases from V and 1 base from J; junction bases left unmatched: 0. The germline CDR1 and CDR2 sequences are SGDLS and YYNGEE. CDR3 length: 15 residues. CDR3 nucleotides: TGTGCCAGCAGCGTGGGACTAGCGGGGTCCTACGAGCAGTACTTC. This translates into CASSVGLAGSYEQYF.

As DNA, the CDR3 is TGTGCCAGCAGTCCCCCTTGGACAGGGGGCGGATCCTACGAGCAGTACTTC. Translating gives CASSPPWTGGGSYEQYF. The chain employs TRBV27 and TRBJ2-7; the match to TRBD1 covers 11 bases. V lost 5 bases and J lost 1; bases outside the gene matches: 10. This CDR3 region has 17 residues. The V gene's germline CDR1 is MNHEY and CDR2 SMNVEV (reference sequence).

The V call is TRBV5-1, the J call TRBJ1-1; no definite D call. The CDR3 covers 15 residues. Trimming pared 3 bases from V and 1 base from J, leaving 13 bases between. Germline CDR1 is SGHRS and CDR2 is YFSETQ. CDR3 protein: CASSSLAGGNTEAFF. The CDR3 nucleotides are TGCGCCAGCAGCTCACTCGCGGGAGGGAACACTGAAGCTTTCTTT.

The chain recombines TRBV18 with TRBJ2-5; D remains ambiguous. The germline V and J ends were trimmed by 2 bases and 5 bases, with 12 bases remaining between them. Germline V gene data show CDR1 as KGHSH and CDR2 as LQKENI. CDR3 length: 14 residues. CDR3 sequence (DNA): TGTGCCAGCTCACCATGGCACGCTCAGGAGACCCAGTACTTC. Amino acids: CASSPWHAQETQYF.